The 5 T cell receptor beta chains listed next were all sequenced from one sample in a study of early T cells in non-severe SARS-CoV-2 infection (dated by TCRdb to 2020 to 2022). The library was generated by 5' RACE. Sequenced using a NextSeq 500. The public reads were run again by TCRdb, first through fastp at Q25 and then through MiXCR, and only productive beta chains were kept. Each CDR3 protein gets just one entry, which takes the most common genes and DNA from the rows behind it. The sample table shows tens of thousands of distinct CDR3 sequences, and about 10% are seen once. The leading ten clones occupy 5.5% to 6% of the sample. The sequencing here drew on whole blood, taken at baseline. The receptors were sampled from an adult who was a healthcare worker with PCR-confirmed SARS-CoV-2 infection or an uninfected control (not recorded which).

In its sample, this clonotype was seen a few times. This chain links TRBV5-4 with TRBJ2-7; 12 bases fit TRBD1. V lost 4 bases, J lost 7 bases, and 9 bases stayed unmatched. Germline CDR1 is SGHNT and CDR2 is YYREEE (reference sequence). This CDR3 region has 15 residues. As DNA, the CDR3 is TGTGCCAGCAGCAAACCCGGGACAGGGGGCAGGGAGCAGTACTTC. Protein sequence: CASSKPGTGGREQYF.

This chain links TRBV2 with TRBJ2-3; TRBD2 agrees at 7 bases. The V and J ends lost 4 bases and 3 bases, in that order; junction bases with no gene match: 4. Germline V gene lookup returns CDR1 SNHLY and CDR2 FYNNEI. The CDR3 loop spans 14 amino acids. As DNA, the CDR3 is TGTGCCAGCAGTGTGACGGGGGGAACAGATACGCAGTATTTT. Its protein product is CASSVTGGTDTQYF.

This chain connects TRBV11-2 to TRBJ1-1, with D maybe TRBD1 (5 bases). The germline CDR1 and CDR2 sequences are SGHAT and FQNNGV. With 5 bases removed from V and 6 bases from J, the gap between germline ends came to 16 bases. CDR3 length: 14 amino acids. DNA of the CDR3: TGTGCCAGCAGCCCGGGACTCCGAGACCCTGAAGCTTTCTTT. Translating it yields CASSPGLRDPEAFF.

The V call is TRBV6-5, the J call TRBJ2-3, with TRBD2 as a possible D gene (6 bases). Germline CDR1 MNHEY, CDR2 SVGAGI. The CDR3 loop spans 14 amino acids. The V end was cut by 7 bases, the J end by 2 bases, with 13 bases between. The CDR3 region is CASKEGPYTDTQYF. In DNA form, the CDR3 reads TGTGCCAGCAAGGAGGGCCCTTACACAGATACGCAGTATTTT.

A few counts support this clonotype. This rearrangement joins TRBV20-1 to TRBJ2-7, with TRBD2 identical over 10 bases. Trimming at V came to 2 bases and at J to 3 bases, leaving 4 bases not matched to a gene. Germline-derived CDR1 and CDR2 are DFQATT and SNEGSKA (reference sequence). This CDR3 contains 14 residues. Here the CDR3 reads CSARKRLAGYEQYF. The CDR3 DNA sequence: TGCAGTGCTAGAAAAAGACTAGCGGGCTACGAGCAGTACTTC.